This is a list of T cell receptor beta chains from one sample in a study of blood T cell repertoires in COVID-19. The assay was immunoSEQ multiplex PCR, and TCRdb's table has in-frame clones only and misses some. Seen here are a few hundred thousand clones, roughly 90% observed once, and the top ten hold under 8%. The sequenced sample was peripheral blood. The receptor source for this set is a man in his late teens or twenties who had recovered from COVID-19. Each CDR3 is given with its conserved first and last residue. The D gene is left open where the match is weak. Clone size is shown for a subset of rows, as once, few, many or a class of expanded clone.

d_call	clone_size	j_call	v_call	cdr3_nt	cdr3_aa
TRBD1	.	TRBJ2-3	TRBV5-6	TGTGCCAGCAGCTTCTATACCGGGACAGGGCTCATGGATACGCAGTATTTT	CASSFYTGTGLMDTQYF
TRBD2	.	TRBJ2-1	TRBV18	TGTGCCAGCTCACCAATAAGCGGGAGCTACAATGAGCAGTTCTTC	CASSPISGSYNEQFF
TRBD2	.	TRBJ2-1	TRBV7-6	TGTGCCAGCAGCTTAACAGCGGGGGGCCTCTACAATGAGCAGTTCTTC	CASSLTAGGLYNEQFF
.	.	TRBJ2-7	TRBV6-1	TGTGCCAGCAGTGAAGGGGCCGCTAACTACGAGCAGTACTTC	CASSEGAANYEQYF
TRBD1	.	TRBJ2-2	TRBV7-9	TGTGCCAGCAGCTTAGCTCGAGGACAGGGGGCAAACGGGGAGCTGTTTTTT	CASSLARGQGANGELFF
TRBD1	once	TRBJ2-7	TRBV28	TGTGCCACCCAGGGACAGCAAGACTCCTACGAGCAGTACTTC	CATQGQQDSYEQYF
TRBD1	.	TRBJ1-2	TRBV25-1	TGTGCCAGCAGTGATCGGACAGGGTTTGATGGCTACACCTTC	CASSDRTGFDGYTF
.	.	TRBJ1-1	TRBV15	TGTGCCACCAGCAGAGACCCACAGAAGAACACTGAAGCTTTCTTT	CATSRDPQKNTEAFF
TRBD2	.	TRBJ2-7	TRBV4-1	TGCGCCAGCAGCCAAGGCGGGGGGGCCTTATACTACGAGCAGTACTTC	CASSQGGGALYYEQYF
.	.	TRBJ2-7	TRBV4-1	TGCGCCAGCAGCCCGGGACTTTGGGAGGAGCAGTACTTC	CASSPGLWEEQYF
.	.	TRBJ2-5	TRBV5-4	TGTGCCAGCAGCTTGGAGGGTTTGGTAGGGAGGGAGACCCAGTACTTC	CASSLEGLVGRETQYF